This entry concerns a single T cell receptor beta chain. The target antigen is unknown. Libraries of TCR beta came from quantitative 5'-RACE with molecular barcodes. TCRdb called the 5' RACE reads again in MiXCR, with one record for every CDR3 protein. Of roughly 30,000 distinct CDR3 sequences listed, around 30% are singletons. Per the germline V gene, CDR1 is MNHNS and CDR2 is SASEGT. This CDR3 comprises 14 residues. V was pared by 8 bases and J by 4 bases, with 7 bases of the junction left unmatched. This entry belongs to a study of CD8 T cells in ankylosing spondylitis. Study-wide findings and caveats: Reportedly, significant enrichment of disease-linked clones occurred in matched ankylosing spondylitis synovial fluid. A TCR beta motif of several highly homologous variants seemed to mark ankylosing spondylitis blood.

The rearrangement links TRBV6-1 to TRBJ1-5, with 8 bases lining up with TRBD1. The sequence was collected from a male donor with ankylosing spondylitis. The sample consisted of synovial fluid, either unsorted or a sorted T cell fraction (not recorded which). The CDR3 protein is CASLVGQVNQPQHF. For the CDR3, the DNA is TGTGCCAGCCTAGTGGGACAGGTAAATCAGCCCCAGCATTTT.